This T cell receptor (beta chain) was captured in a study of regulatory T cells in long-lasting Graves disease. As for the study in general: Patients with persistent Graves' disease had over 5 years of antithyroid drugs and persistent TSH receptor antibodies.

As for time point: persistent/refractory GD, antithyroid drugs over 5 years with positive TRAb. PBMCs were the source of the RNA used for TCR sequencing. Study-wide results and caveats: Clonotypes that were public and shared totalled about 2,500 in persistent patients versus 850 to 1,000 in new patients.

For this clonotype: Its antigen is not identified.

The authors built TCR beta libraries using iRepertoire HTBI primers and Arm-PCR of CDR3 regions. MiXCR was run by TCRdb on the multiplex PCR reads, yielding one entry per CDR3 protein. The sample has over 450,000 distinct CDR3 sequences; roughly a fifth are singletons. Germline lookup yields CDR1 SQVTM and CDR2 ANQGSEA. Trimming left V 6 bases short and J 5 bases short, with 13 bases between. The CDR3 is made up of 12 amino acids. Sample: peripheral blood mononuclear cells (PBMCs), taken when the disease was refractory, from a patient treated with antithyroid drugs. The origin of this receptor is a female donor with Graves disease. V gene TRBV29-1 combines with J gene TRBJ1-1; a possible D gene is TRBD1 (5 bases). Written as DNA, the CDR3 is TGCAGCGTCCTCAGGGTAGGGACTGAAGCTTTCTTT. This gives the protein CSVLRVGTEAFF. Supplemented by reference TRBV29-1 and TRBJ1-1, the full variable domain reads SAVISQKPSRDICQRGTSLTIQCQVDSQVTMMFWYRQQPGQSLTLIATANQGSEATYESGFVIDKFPISRPNLTFSTLTVSNMSPEDSSIYLCSVLRVGTEAFFGQGTRLTVV.